This paragraph covers one TCR beta chain sequence. Its antigen is not identified. This sample was included in a study of beta chain features in type 1 diabetes. Study-level background: Healthy donors and patients had similar age, gender and cell yields.

This CDR3 is 15 amino acids long. CDR1 is SGHDN and CDR2 is FVKESK in the germline V gene. V gave up 3 bases and J gave up 6 bases; unmatched junction bases: 9. Purities over 95% were achieved in all sorted populations. Sequenced material consisted of expressed TCRB transcripts (all of the isolated RNA was reverse transcribed). Measured with immunoSEQ multiplex PCR; TCRdb has only the in-frame clones, and not every one. In the table there are hundreds of thousands of clones, over 13% of which are singletons. Findings and limits, study-wide: VDJ junctions from patients with type 1 diabetes contained fewer insertions and more deletions. People with Type 1 diabetes carried modestly yet significantly shorter TCRB CDR3s in all four CD4+ subsets.

The rearrangement joins TRBV14 to TRBJ1-1, with 8 bases matching TRBD1. This TCR derives from a man younger than 35 with type 1 diabetes. The sample taken for sequencing was naive CD4+ T cells from blood. This CDR3 is CASSQGPTGDPEAFF. In nucleotides, the CDR3 is TGTGCCAGCAGCCAGGGACCGACAGGGGACCCTGAAGCTTTCTTT.